The TCR beta chain described here comes from a study of cytomegalovirus exposure and HLA in healthy donors. As to this clone: Its antigen is not identified.

The PCR used 60 Vbeta and 13 Jbeta primers. TCRdb's table, derived via immunoSEQ multiplex PCR, lists solely in-frame clones and lacks some. Of some 200,000 clones listed, over 70% are singletons. With V trimmed by 6 bases and J by 5 bases, 6 bases remained unmatched. CDR1 SEHNR and CDR2 FQNEAQ come from the germline V gene (reference sequence). The CDR3 extends over 13 amino acids. Overall study results and limits: Confirmation was obtained in vitro that a few CMV-associated chains are specific for CMV antigens.

The V call is TRBV7-9, the J call TRBJ1-1; TRBD1 matches 7 bases. The sequence derives from a man in his fifties in good health and CMV-seronegative. Sequenced input: PBMCs. The CDR3 loop is CASRTGEITEAFF. As DNA, the CDR3 is TGTGCCAGCAGAACAGGGGAGATTACTGAAGCTTTCTTT. Variable domain in full (rest from reference TRBV7-9 and TRBJ1-1): DTGVSQNPRHKITKRGQNVTFRCDPISEHNRLYWYRQTLGQGPEFLTYFQNEAQLEKSRLLSDRFSAERPKGSFSTLEIQRTEQGDSAMYLCASRTGEITEAFFGQGTRLTVV.